This TCR beta chain derives from a study of CD8 T cells in ankylosing spondylitis. Whole-study findings and limits: Ankylosing spondylitis blood seemed to carry a telltale TCR beta motif made of roughly eight highly homologous variants.

TCRdb re-derived calls from the 5' RACE reads in MiXCR, one entry per CDR3 protein. The data show 200,000 to 300,000 distinct CDR3 sequences, under 8.5% seen once. J gave up 11 bases and V 7 bases, and 17 bases lay outside the gene matches. There are 14 residues in the CDR3. Per the germline V gene, CDR1 is GTSNPN and CDR2 is SVGIG (reference sequence). This clonotype was observed a few times. Its antigen is as yet unknown. V gene TRBV30 combines with J gene TRBJ2-3; 8 positions match TRBD2. This TCR derives from a female donor with ankylosing spondylitis or in good health (not recorded which). The sequenced sample was blood, either unsorted or a sorted T cell fraction (not recorded which). Here the CDR3 reads CAFSTSATSQGQYF. The CDR3 region has the DNA TGTGCCTTCTCGACTAGCGCGACTTCGCAGGGGCAGTATTTT.